Shown below are 3 T cell receptor beta chains from a single sample sequenced in a study of cytomegalovirus exposure and HLA in healthy donors (dated by TCRdb to about 2017). The library was built by means of the immunoSEQ multiplex PCR assay. For the multiplex PCR, a mixture combining 60 forward primers for TCR Vbeta segments and 13 reverse primers for TCR Jbeta segments was used. Sourced from immuneACCESS, this table was stored by TCRdb with only in-frame sequences that have V and J called. A share of the clones is absent; for the studies checked, an unresolved V gene accounts for under half, and the remainder has no known explanation. The sample table lists 100,000 to 150,000 clones, approximately 80% of them with a count of one. Roughly 1.5% of the sample is in the top ten clones. Sequenced: PBMCs. Receptor source: a female donor in good health and CMV-seronegative.

V gene TRBV4-3 combines with J gene TRBJ1-2, with D possibly TRBD1 on 6 matching bases. This CDR3 has 15 amino acids. CDR1 and CDR2 (germline): LGHNA, YSLEER. V lost 1 base and J lost 0, with 9 bases in between. The CDR3 is CASSQVGASNYGYTF. In DNA form, the CDR3 reads TGCGCCAGCAGCCAAGTGGGGGCTTCTAACTATGGCTACACCTTC.

The genes are TRBV30 and TRBJ2-3; TRBD2 might be the D (5 bases). Per the germline V gene, CDR1 is GTSNPN and CDR2 is SVGIG (reference sequence). With 5 bases removed from V and 4 bases from J, the gap between germline ends came to 10 bases. This CDR3 region has 12 residues. The CDR3 loop reads CAWGPGADTQYF. The DNA of the CDR3 is TGTGCCTGGGGCCCCGGGGCAGATACGCAGTATTTT.

This sequence joins TRBV18 and TRBJ1-3, with D unresolved. Germline CDR1 reads KGHSH; CDR2 reads LQKENI. Trimming shortened V by 3 bases and J by 0 bases, and 6 bases separated the two germline ends. The CDR3 is made up of 14 amino acids. CDR3 loop: CASSPGSSGNTIYF. CDR3 sequence (DNA): TGTGCCAGCTCACCGGGCAGCTCTGGAAACACCATATATTTT.